These 26 T cell receptor beta chains were sequenced from one sample in a study of CD8 T cells in ankylosing spondylitis (dated by TCRdb to about 2017). Libraries came from 5' RACE. Sequenced on an Illumina MiSeq. TCRdb's own reprocessing of the public reads used fastp at Q25 and MiXCR and kept productive beta chains. Under each unique CDR3 protein, matching rows form one entry showing the most common genes and DNA. A total of about 24,000 distinct CDR3 sequences appear in this sample, about an eighth of them only once. The ten largest clonotypes hold under 40% of the sample. The sample was blood. The receptors derive from a male donor with ankylosing spondylitis or in good health (not recorded which).

At least ten counts were recorded for this clonotype. The chain joins TRBV10-3 to TRBJ1-5, with a possible D match to TRBD1 (5 bases). Germline V lookup: CDR1 ENHRY, CDR2 SYGVKD. This CDR3 comprises 16 residues. Trimming cost V 0 bases and J 2 bases, with 11 bases left between them. The CDR3 loop is CAISESRGTGNQPQHF. CDR3 coding DNA: TGTGCCATCAGTGAGTCGAGGGGAACAGGCAATCAGCCCCAGCATTTT.

In this sample, this clonotype turned up a few times. The V gene is TRBV29-1, the J gene TRBJ2-7, with 7 nucleotides matching TRBD1. V lost 1 base, J lost 5 bases, and 2 bases stayed unmatched. The CDR3 runs to 12 residues. In germline, CDR1 is SQVTM, CDR2 ANQGSEA. CDR3 in DNA: TGCAGCGTTGAAGGGACAGGCCACGAGCAGTACTTC. This codes for CSVEGTGHEQYF.

In its sample, this clonotype was seen a few times. V gene TRBV7-2 combines with J gene TRBJ1-1; 7 positions agree with TRBD1. From germline, CDR1 is SGHTA and CDR2 FQGNSA. Trimming took 5 bases from V and 4 from J; bases not matched to a gene: 7. CDR3 length: 14 residues. The CDR3 nucleotides are TGTGCCAGCAGCGCCCAGACAGGGACCACTGAAGCTTTCTTT. Translation: CASSAQTGTTEAFF. Drawing the rest from reference TRBV7-2 and TRBJ1-1, the complete variable domain is GAGVSQSPSNKVTEKGKDVELRCDPISGHTALYWYRQSLGQGLEFLIYFQGNSAPDKSGLPSDRFSAERTGGSVSTLTIQRTQQEDSAVYLCASSAQTGTTEAFFGQGTRLTVV.

This clonotype was observed at least ten times. This chain uses TRBV19 with TRBJ2-1; TRBD1 matches 11 bases. The CDR3 loop spans 13 amino acids. Trimming at V came to 8 bases and at J to 9 bases, leaving 6 bases not matched to a gene. The germline V gene has CDR1 LNHDA and CDR2 SQIVND (reference sequence). CDR3 DNA sequence: TGTGCCAGTGGACAGGGGGCGCGTGTTGAGCAGTTCTTC. Protein product: CASGQGARVEQFF. The full variable domain, rest sourced from reference TRBV19 and TRBJ2-1, is DGGITQSPKYLFRKEGQNVTLSCEQNLNHDAMYWYRQDPGQGLRLIYYSQIVNDFQKGDIAEGYSVSREKKESFPLTVTSAQKNPTAFYLCASGQGARVEQFFGPGTRLTVL.

The chain links TRBV29-1 to TRBJ2-7, with TRBD1 as a possible D gene (5 bases). This CDR3 contains 14 residues. Germline loops: CDR1 SQVTM, CDR2 ANQGSEA. V was shortened by 7 bases and J by 3 bases, with 19 bases between the two germline ends. The CDR3 DNA follows: TGCAGCGGGAAGACAGTCAATCTGGGCTACGAGCAGTACTTC. The encoded protein is CSGKTVNLGYEQYF.

The chain links TRBV11-3 to TRBJ2-5; D might be TRBD2 (5 bases). Per the germline V gene, CDR1 is SGHNT and CDR2 is YENEEA. V gave up 7 bases and J gave up 5 bases, with 20 bases separating them. The CDR3 consists of 15 residues. The CDR3 sequence is CASTEERGLRETQYF. For the CDR3, the DNA is TGTGCCAGCACCGAAGAACGGGGTTTGAGGGAGACCCAGTACTTC.

The chain couples TRBV20-1 to TRBJ2-1; 9 bases match TRBD1. This CDR3 has 15 amino acids. V lost 3 bases to trimming and J lost 6 bases; unmatched junction nucleotides: 9. Germline assignment: CDR1 DFQATT and CDR2 SNEGSKA (reference sequence). In DNA form, the CDR3 reads TGCAGTGCTAGGGATCAACAGGGGGCGTTCAATGAGCAGTTCTTC. Translated: CSARDQQGAFNEQFF.

The chain uses TRBV12-3 or TRBV12-4 and TRBJ2-1; 13 bases match TRBD2. The junction had 10 bases not matched to a gene; V was cut back by 5 bases and J by 0 bases. CDR3 length: 19 residues. CDR3 loop: CASSPGTSGALSSYNEQFF. The CDR3 DNA is TGTGCCAGCAGTCCGGGGACTAGCGGGGCCCTGAGCTCCTACAATGAGCAGTTCTTC.

This clonotype was picked up a small number of times. The chain links TRBV7-3 to TRBJ2-1; 8 nucleotides match TRBD2. Per the germline V gene, CDR1 is SGHTA and CDR2 is FQGTGA. The CDR3 sequence is 15 residues long. With V trimmed by 5 bases and J by 6 bases, 9 bases remained unmatched. The CDR3 here is CASSPAGALSNEQFF. In DNA, the CDR3 is TGTGCCAGCAGCCCAGCGGGGGCCCTGAGCAATGAGCAGTTCTTC.

This clonotype occurred a few times. V usage is TRBV5-5 and J usage is TRBJ2-5; a possible D gene is TRBD1 (6 bases). The CDR3 runs 15 residues. Germline V lookup: CDR1 SGHKS, CDR2 YYEKEE (reference sequence). V lost 2 bases and J lost 4, with 15 bases in between. CDR3 sequence: CASSLLGAARETQYF. CDR3 nucleotide sequence: TGTGCCAGCAGCTTACTGGGGGCTGCACGAGAGACCCAGTACTTC.

This clonotype was counted ten times or more. The chain combines TRBV6-1 with TRBJ2-1; tentatively, D is TRBD2 (6 bases). V gave up 2 bases and J gave up 3 bases, with 14 bases separating them. Germline V lookup: CDR1 MNHNS, CDR2 SASEGT. The CDR3 loop spans 16 amino acids. In DNA form, the CDR3 reads TGTGCCAGCAGTGAATTTCCGGGAGTGGGCTACAATGAGCAGTTCTTC. Translated, it gives CASSEFPGVGYNEQFF.

In this sample, this clonotype turned up many times. The rearrangement joins TRBV28 to TRBJ1-1; D unclear. Trimming stripped 6 bases from V and 0 bases from J, with 11 bases between. Germline lookup yields CDR1 MDHEN and CDR2 SYDVKM. The CDR3 is 14 amino acids. For the CDR3, the DNA is TGTGCCAGCAGAGTGAGGGCCGTGAACACTGAAGCTTTCTTT. Translation gives CASRVRAVNTEAFF. Based on the CDR3 plus reference TRBV28 and TRBJ1-1, the full variable domain is DVKVTQSSRYLVKRTGEKVFLECVQDMDHENMFWYRQDPGLGLRLIYFSYDVKMKEKGDIPEGYSVSREKKERFSLILESASTNQTSMYLCASRVRAVNTEAFFGQGTRLTVV.

This clonotype was seen at least ten times. The chain's CDR3 is CASGAAEGPGEQYV. The CDR3 coding sequence is TGTGCCAGCGGGGCAGCAGAGGGGCCCGGCGAGCAGTACGTC. The rearrangement links TRBV2 to TRBJ2-7; D is tentatively TRBD1 or TRBD2 (5 bases each). Trimming stripped 8 bases from V and 6 bases from J, with 20 bases between. Germline CDR1 SNHLY, CDR2 FYNNEI. The CDR3 is made up of 14 amino acids.

This chain connects TRBV5-6 to TRBJ2-1; D may be TRBD1 (6 bases). The CDR3 loop spans 14 amino acids. The V and J ends lost 3 bases and 4 bases respectively, with 11 bases between them. Germline assignment: CDR1 SGHDT and CDR2 YYEEEE. DNA for the CDR3: TGTGCCAGCAGCTCGTCCGACAGGTACAATGAGCAGTTCTTC. It encodes CASSSSDRYNEQFF.

At least ten counts were recorded for this clonotype. The rearrangement uses TRBV7-8 and TRBJ2-5, with 10 nucleotides matching TRBD2. The CDR3 has 17 amino acids. CDR1 and CDR2 from the germline V gene are SGHVS and FQNEAQ. J lost 2 bases, V lost 1 base, and 7 bases had no gene match. CDR3 bases: TGTGCCAGCAGCTTAGGAACAACTAGCGGGGTTCAAGAGACCCAGTACTTC. Its protein is CASSLGTTSGVQETQYF. Supplemented by reference TRBV7-8 and TRBJ2-5, the full variable domain reads GAGVSQSPRYKVAKRGQDVALRCDPISGHVSLFWYQQALGQGPEFLTYFQNEAQLDKSGLPSDRFFAERPEGSVSTLKIQRTQQEDSAVYLCASSLGTTSGVQETQYFGPGTRLLVL.

This clonotype was recorded a few times. The chain couples TRBV5-5 to TRBJ1-5; D perhaps matches TRBD1 (5 bases). With 1 base removed from V and 7 bases from J, the gap between germline ends came to 15 bases. Germline assignment: CDR1 SGHKS and CDR2 YYEKEE (reference sequence). CDR3 length: 15 amino acids. CDR3: CASSLWGEGGQPQHF. The CDR3, as DNA: TGTGCCAGCAGCTTGTGGGGGGAGGGTGGGCAGCCCCAGCATTTT.

This clonotype has more than one count but fewer than ten. The chain combines TRBV9 with TRBJ2-2; 9 positions agree with TRBD2. CDR1 and CDR2 from the germline V gene are SGDLS and YYNGEE. V dropped 4 bases and J dropped 0; count of bases not matched to a gene: 4. This CDR3 is 16 amino acids long. The CDR3 is CASSPGLAPNTGELFF. As DNA, the CDR3 is TGTGCCAGCAGCCCCGGACTAGCGCCGAACACCGGGGAGCTGTTTTTT. The full variable domain, with the rest looked up from reference TRBV9 and TRBJ2-2, is DSGVTQTPKHLITATGQRVTLRCSPRSGDLSVYWYQQSLDQGLQFLIQYYNGEERAKGNILERFSAQQFPDLHSELNLSSLELGDSALYFCASSPGLAPNTGELFFGEGSRLTVL.

DNA for the CDR3: TGTGCCAGCAGCCGACAGAAGAACACTGAAGCTTTCTTT. It encodes CASSRQKNTEAFF. The rearrangement links TRBV6-5 to TRBJ1-1; TRBD1 might be the D (5 bases). V was shortened by 6 bases and J by 1 base, with 9 bases between the two germline ends. The length of the CDR3 is 13 residues. Germline CDR1 MNHEY, CDR2 SVGAGI.

The chain is built from TRBV5-1 and TRBJ2-7; TRBD2 aligns across 7 bases. Trimming cost V 0 bases and J 3 bases; bases outside gene matches: 6. Germline CDR1 reads SGHRS; CDR2 reads YFSETQ. The length of the CDR3 is 15 residues. In DNA form, the CDR3 reads TGCGCCAGCAGCTTGGCCGGGGAGGGATACTACGAGCAGTACTTC. It yields the protein CASSLAGEGYYEQYF.

The table lists this clonotype with many counts. This sequence joins TRBV5-1 and TRBJ2-7; D remains ambiguous. Germline V gene lookup returns CDR1 SGHRS and CDR2 YFSETQ. The CDR3 runs to 14 residues. Deletions cut 2 bases from V and 3 bases from J, with 12 bases between. CDR3 amino acids: CASSLGQELYEQYF. The CDR3 DNA is TGCGCCAGCAGCTTAGGTCAGGAGCTCTACGAGCAGTACTTC.

This clonotype was detected many times. This sequence joins TRBV7-2 and TRBJ2-4; tentatively, D is TRBD1 (5 bases). V was clipped by 3 bases and J by 1 base, with 7 bases between them. The CDR3 extends over 14 amino acids. Germline loops: CDR1 SGHTA, CDR2 FQGNSA. The CDR3 DNA sequence: TGTGCCAGCAGCTTCAGGGTTGCCAAAAACATTCAGTACTTC. This translates into CASSFRVAKNIQYF.

The chain uses TRBV6-4 and TRBJ2-2, with a possible D match to TRBD2 (5 bases). Trimming cost V 4 bases and J 4 bases, with 10 bases left between them. There are 14 residues in the CDR3. CDR1 and CDR2 from the germline V gene are MRHNA and SNTAGT. CDR3 amino acids: CASSATRSTGELFF. CDR3 DNA sequence: TGTGCCAGCAGTGCAACTAGGAGCACCGGGGAGCTGTTTTTT.

This clonotype was detected only a few times. The chain is built from TRBV20-1 and TRBJ1-6; D perhaps matches TRBD1 (6 bases). Germline loops: CDR1 DFQATT, CDR2 SNEGSKA (reference sequence). Deletions cut 3 bases from V and 4 bases from J, with 10 bases between. The CDR3 covers 14 residues. CDR3 nucleotide sequence: TGCAGTGCTAGCGGACAGCAATATAATTCACCCCTCCACTTT. Its protein is CSASGQQYNSPLHF.

The sample holds many counts of this clonotype. The chain couples TRBV20-1 to TRBJ2-4; possible D gene TRBD2, 6 bases. With 4 bases removed from V and 7 bases from J, the gap between germline ends came to 17 bases. CDR3 length: 14 amino acids. The germline V gene encodes CDR1 DFQATT and CDR2 SNEGSKA (reference sequence). CDR3 sequence: CSANGGMAGNIQYF. In DNA form, the CDR3 reads TGCAGTGCTAACGGGGGTATGGCCGGCAACATTCAGTACTTC.

This clonotype was recorded at least ten times. The chain combines TRBV20-1 with TRBJ1-4; unclear D gene. V lost 1 base and J 4 bases, leaving 10 bases between the germline ends. The CDR3 covers 14 residues. Germline CDR1 is DFQATT and CDR2 is SNEGSKA (reference sequence). The CDR3 sequence: CSARVHGRNEKLFF. The CDR3 DNA is TGCAGTGCTAGAGTACACGGCCGTAATGAAAAACTGTTTTTT.

This clonotype was counted between two and nine times. This rearrangement joins TRBV20-1 to TRBJ2-1, with TRBD2 identical over 7 bases. The CDR3 loop spans 15 amino acids. Germline CDR1 and CDR2: DFQATT and SNEGSKA (reference sequence). V lost 0 bases to trimming and J lost 9 bases; unmatched junction nucleotides: 11. CDR3 amino acids: CSARDIRGDRGEQFF. The CDR3 DNA is TGCAGTGCTAGAGATATTCGGGGGGATAGGGGTGAGCAGTTCTTC.